A single TCR beta chain is shown here with its context. This sample is drawn from a study of cytotoxic CD8 clonotypes in ibrutinib-treated CLL. Measured with immunoSEQ multiplex PCR; TCRdb has only the in-frame clones, and not every one. The sample lists over 150,000 clones; about 72% were seen once. This CDR3 is 14 amino acids long. Trimming stripped 4 bases from V and 9 bases from J, with 16 bases between. Looked up from germline, CDR1 is ENHRY and CDR2 is SYGVKD. The source of this sequence is a human donor with chronic lymphocytic leukemia. The V call is TRBV10-3, the J call TRBJ2-1, with D perhaps matching TRBD2 (5 bases). The sequencing here drew on PBMCs, taken after 24 months of ibrutinib treatment. The CDR3 DNA follows: TGTGCCATCAGTGTGGCTAGCCGACGTAGTGAGCAGTTCTTC. Encoded protein: CAISVASRRSEQFF.